A single sample is the source of the 11 T cell receptor beta chains below, sequenced in a study of CD8 T cells in Susac syndrome. An input of roughly 0.5 to 1 ug of RNA was subjected to reverse transcription using random hexamers. TCRdb analysed the immunoSEQ multiplex PCR reads with MiXCR anew, one entry per CDR3 protein. The data contain about 440,000 distinct CDR3 sequences, approximately 85% of them singletons. The sample taken for sequencing was CD8+ T cells from PBMCs. These receptor sequences come from a human donor with multiple sclerosis.

The V call is TRBV27, the J call TRBJ1-5; possible D gene TRBD1, 5 bases. Germline V CDR1 and CDR2: MNHEY, SMNVEV (reference sequence). This CDR3 is built from 18 residues. Trimming pared 5 bases from V and 1 base from J, leaving 21 bases between. CDR3 DNA sequence: TGTGCCAGCAGTCCCGCTCCCGGGGGAGGCGACAGCAATCAGCCCCAGCATTTT. It yields the protein CASSPAPGGGDSNQPQHF.

This chain links TRBV7-9 with TRBJ2-7; a weak D match, TRBD2 (6 bases). V lost 4 bases, J lost 6 bases, and 16 bases lay in between. There are 14 residues in the CDR3. CDR1 is SEHNR, CDR2 FQNEAQ, per germline (reference sequence). The CDR3 DNA is TGTGCCAGCAGCTCCCTCGGGGGTACGGGCGAGCAGTACTTC. Translated: CASSSLGGTGEQYF.

V and J are TRBV20-1 and TRBJ2-2; possible D gene TRBD2, 5 bases. Trimming left V 1 base short and J 6 bases short, with 15 bases between. The germline V gene has CDR1 DFQATT and CDR2 SNEGSKA (reference sequence). This CDR3 has 15 residues. The CDR3 DNA is TGCAGTGCTAGAGGCCAACTAGTACCTCCCGGGGAGCTGTTTTTT. Translated: CSARGQLVPPGELFF.

The V call is TRBV28, the J call TRBJ2-7; D gene ambiguous. CDR3 size: 14 residues. V dropped 4 bases and J dropped 5 bases, with 15 bases sitting between them. Germline V lookup: CDR1 MDHEN, CDR2 SYDVKM. The CDR3 region is CASSSRRVMDEQYF. The CDR3, as DNA: TGTGCCAGCAGTTCGAGAAGAGTTATGGACGAGCAGTACTTC. Combining the CDR3 with reference TRBV28 and TRBJ2-7 gives the whole variable domain DVKVTQSSRYLVKRTGEKVFLECVQDMDHENMFWYRQDPGLGLRLIYFSYDVKMKEKGDIPEGYSVSREKKERFSLILESASTNQTSMYLCASSSRRVMDEQYFGPGTRLTVT.

Only one count was recorded for this clonotype. The genes are TRBV25-1 and TRBJ2-5; a weak D match, TRBD2 (5 bases). The CDR3 is 17 residues long. The germline gives CDR1 MGHDK, CDR2 SYGVNS. V was shortened by 3 bases and J by 5 bases, with 22 bases between the two germline ends. CDR3 amino acids: CASSDPLGASLVETQYF. The CDR3 nucleotides are TGTGCCAGCAGTGACCCTCTGGGAGCGTCTCTGGTTGAGACCCAGTACTTC. The variable domain in full, completed from reference TRBV25-1 and TRBJ2-5, reads EADIYQTPRYLVIGTGKKITLECSQTMGHDKMYWYQQDPGMELHLIHYSYGVNSTEKGDLSSESTVSRIRTEHFPLTLESARPSHTSQYLCASSDPLGASLVETQYFGPGTRLLVL.

This clonotype was observed a handful of times. V and J are TRBV10-3 and TRBJ2-7; D remains ambiguous. The CDR3 totals 13 residues. V dropped 4 bases and J dropped 1 base, with 8 bases sitting between them. CDR1 is ENHRY and CDR2 is SYGVKD in the germline V gene. The CDR3 is CAISVDRSYEQYF. The CDR3, as DNA: TGTGCCATCAGTGTTGACCGTTCCTACGAGCAGTACTTC.

This clonotype was seen a few times. V usage is TRBV19 and J usage is TRBJ2-7; tentative D call: TRBD1 (6 bases). CDR1 and CDR2 (germline): LNHDA, SQIVND (reference sequence). V was cut by 6 bases and J by 5 bases, with 11 bases left in between. The CDR3 loop spans 12 amino acids. The CDR3 DNA reads TGTGCCAGTAGCCCTACAGGGAACGAGCAGTACTTC. It translates to CASSPTGNEQYF.

The chain couples TRBV12-5 to TRBJ2-1; D possibly corresponds to TRBD2 (5 bases). Germline V gene data show CDR1 as LGHNT and CDR2 as FRNRAP. This CDR3 has 15 amino acids. V shed 7 bases and J shed 7 bases, with 20 bases lying between them. The CDR3 loop reads CASAPPLAGENEQFF. CDR3 DNA: TGTGCTAGTGCCCCGCCCCTAGCCGGAGAGAATGAGCAGTTCTTC. The complete variable domain, with remaining parts taken from reference TRBV12-5 and TRBJ2-1, reads DARVTQTPRHKVTEMGQEVTMRCQPILGHNTVFWYRQTMMQGLELLAYFRNRAPLDDSGMPKDRFSAEMPDATLATLKIQPSEPRDSAVYFCASAPPLAGENEQFFGPGTRLTVL.

The rearrangement joins TRBV27 to TRBJ2-7; D uncertain. In germline, CDR1 is MNHEY, CDR2 SMNVEV (reference sequence). The length of the CDR3 is 12 residues. The V gene lost 3 bases and the J gene lost 6 bases, with 9 bases spanning the gap. In DNA form, the CDR3 reads TGTGCCAGCAGTTTCGGGTATGGCGAGCAGTACTTC. Encoded protein: CASSFGYGEQYF.

This clonotype was counted only a few times. The chain couples TRBV4-2 to TRBJ2-7, with D perhaps TRBD1 (6 bases). The V end lost 1 base, the J end lost 7 bases, and 14 bases lay between the germline ends. The CDR3 totals 14 residues. Germline values: CDR1 LGHNA, CDR2 YNFKEQ. CDR3 DNA sequence: TGTGCCAGCAGCCAAGGGGACATGGAAGTGGAGCAGTACTTC. Protein: CASSQGDMEVEQYF.

The chain couples TRBV29-1 to TRBJ1-1; D remains ambiguous. The germline CDR1 and CDR2 sequences are SQVTM and ANQGSEA. The CDR3 is made up of 15 amino acids. With 5 bases removed from V and 2 bases from J, the gap between germline ends came to 18 bases. The CDR3 DNA reads TGCAGCGTTATCGAGGACGTACAGCTCAACACTGAAGCTTTCTTT. This gives the protein CSVIEDVQLNTEAFF. The whole variable domain, filled in from reference TRBV29-1 and TRBJ1-1, reads SAVISQKPSRDICQRGTSLTIQCQVDSQVTMMFWYRQQPGQSLTLIATANQGSEATYESGFVIDKFPISRPNLTFSTLTVSNMSPEDSSIYLCSVIEDVQLNTEAFFGQGTRLTVV.